This TCR beta chain originates from a study of Tregs in tolerant kidney transplant recipients. Trimming took 1 base from V and 2 from J; bases not matched to a gene: 4. The CDR3 covers 18 residues. Germline V gene sequence: CDR1 SGHDT, CDR2 YYEEEE. Profiled with immunoSEQ multiplex PCR; TCRdb holds only in-frame clones, not every one. In the table there are 120,000 or so clones, about 91% of which are singletons. The chain couples TRBV5-6 to TRBJ2-3, with 16 bases lining up with TRBD2. The sequence was obtained from a human donor in good health. Sample: CD4+ T cells from blood. The CDR3 loop reads CASSLPGLAGGHTDTQYF. The CDR3 nucleotides read TGTGCCAGCAGCTTGCCGGGACTAGCGGGGGGGCACACAGATACGCAGTATTTT.